This TCR beta chain was obtained from a study of liver allograft versus peripheral blood T cells. Across the study: Recipients' peripheral blood supplied the T cell receptor repertoires against which those in transplanted livers were compared.

Whole-study results and caveats: Peripheral blood reportedly held T cell receptor repertoires that differed from those inside liver allografts.

One entry per CDR3 protein results from TCRdb running MiXCR on the reads. The sample includes about 13,000 distinct CDR3 sequences, about a fifth of them seen just once. This clonotype was counted between two and nine times. Its antigen is currently unknown. The CDR3 consists of 15 residues. V dropped 8 bases and J dropped 1 base, with 17 bases sitting between them. Germline V gene lookup returns CDR1 MNHEY and CDR2 SVGAGI. This clonotype was obtained from a human patient who had a liver transplant. A subset of T cells may come from the graft donor. The V gene is TRBV6-5, the J gene TRBJ1-1; possibly TRBD1 for D (6 bases). CDR3 nucleotide sequence: TGTGCCAGCGGCTTGACAGGTTCTTGGAACACTGAAGCTTTCTTT. Residues: CASGLTGSWNTEAFF.